This T cell receptor beta chain was found in a study of blood T cell repertoires in COVID-19. Study as a whole: Some COVID-19 samples were acute and others convalescent; all came from the United States, Italy and Spain.

This clone has only a few counts. Individuals aged about 18 to 90 years were recruited from 20 to 25 US areas. Shortly before study entry, within 2 weeks, exposed participants had met a COVID-19 case. Original processing notes: Reference gene primers were amplified, and this amplification served to estimate nucleated cell counts. The data were produced by immunoSEQ multiplex PCR, yet TCRdb's version contains in-frame clones alone and is incomplete. For V, J and clone size, that table is used; D and trimming come from the DNA. The table records 150,000 to 200,000 clones, around 80% of them present only once. CDR1 and CDR2 (germline): SNHLY, FYNNEI. Trimming removed 6 bases from V and 0 bases from J, with 12 bases in between. The CDR3 contains 15 residues.

This clonotype originated in a man aged 55 to 70 who had been exposed to COVID-19. J is TRBJ2-1 and V is TRBV2, with D unresolved. Sequencing used PBMCs or T cells enriched from blood (not recorded which). CDR3 residues: CASSKTGSSYNEQFF. The CDR3 DNA is TGTGCCAGCAGCAAGACTGGTAGCTCCTACAATGAGCAGTTCTTC.